These T cell receptor beta chains were read from a single sample in a study of patients and donors after allogeneic stem cell transplantation. TCRdb recomputed calls from the RT-PCR reads with MiXCR, one row per CDR3 protein. Of 800,000 to 1,000,000 distinct CDR3 sequences in the sample, roughly 18% were seen once. Input material: blood, either unsorted or a sorted T cell fraction (not recorded which). Receptors originate from a human donor who was either an allogeneic HSCT recipient or a stem cell or donor lymphocyte infusion donor (not recorded which). It is not recorded whose cells these are; they may come from a transplant donor. Both conserved end residues are part of each CDR3. The D gene is left open where the match is weak. Expanded clones get a size class; other rows say once, few or many, or leave the size out.

>-|-|TRBV12-3/TRBV12-4|TRBJ1-1
TGTGCCAGCAGCCCCTTTGGAGGCACTGAAGCTTTCTTT
CASSPFGGTEAFF
>-|-|TRBV5-6|TRBJ2-2
TGTGCCAGCAGCTTTCGGACAGTAGGAAACACCGGGGAGCTGTTTTTT
CASSFRTVGNTGELFF
>few|-|TRBV7-3|TRBJ1-6
TGTGCCAGCAGCTTATGGGCAGAAAATTCACCCCTCCACTTT
CASSLWAENSPLHF
>-|TRBD1|TRBV12-3/TRBV12-4|TRBJ1-1
TGTGCCAGCAGTTTCTCGGGGACAGGGCGCTCTGAAGCTTTCTTT
CASSFSGTGRSEAFF
>many|-|TRBV25-1|TRBJ1-1
TGTTATAGGGGATCGAACACTGAAGCTTTCTTT
CYRGSNTEAFF
>few|TRBD1|TRBV12-3/TRBV12-4|TRBJ1-2
TGTGCCAGCGGGGACAGCACTAACTATGGCTACACCTTC
CASGDSTNYGYTF
>many|-|TRBV12-3/TRBV12-4|TRBJ1-5
TGTGCCAGCAGCTTGGGTAGTTATAGCAATCAGCCCCAGCATTTT
CASSLGSYSNQPQHF
>few|TRBD2|TRBV12-3/TRBV12-4|TRBJ2-1
TGTGCCAGCAGGCTAGCGGGGGGGGATCTTTACAATGAGCAGTTCTTC
CASRLAGGDLYNEQFF
>-|TRBD2|TRBV27|TRBJ2-7
TGTGCCAGCAGTTTATACGGGGGGTCGGGTTACGAGCAGTACTTC
CASSLYGGSGYEQYF
>-|-|TRBV29-1|TRBJ1-1
TGCAGCGTTCCCCGGCAGAACACTGAAGCTTTCTTT
CSVPRQNTEAFF
>few|-|TRBV4-3|TRBJ1-1
TGCGCCAGCTCAGCATGGTCCTGTAACACTGAAGCTTTCTTT
CASSAWSCNTEAFF
>few|TRBD1|TRBV20-1|TRBJ1-6
TGCAGTGCTAGAAGGGGACAGGCGACCAATTCACCCCTCCACTTT
CSARRGQATNSPLHF
>-|-|TRBV5-1|TRBJ1-1
TGCGCCAGCAGCTTGGTACCAGGGATCGACACTGAAGCTTTCTTT
CASSLVPGIDTEAFF
>-|TRBD2|TRBV12-3/TRBV12-4|TRBJ2-1
TGTGCCAGCAGTTTTCAGGGTAGCGGGAGATACAATGAGCAGTTCTTC
CASSFQGSGRYNEQFF
>-|TRBD2|TRBV7-9|TRBJ2-1
TGTGCCAGCAGCTTTCAGTCTAGCGGGAGGCCGGGGCAGTTCTTC
CASSFQSSGRPGQFF
>-|TRBD1|TRBV9|TRBJ1-3
TGTGCCAGCAGCGGCCTAGGACAGGGGTCAACCTCTGGAAACACCATATATTTT
CASSGLGQGSTSGNTIYF
>few|-|TRBV20-1|TRBJ2-3
TGCAGTGCTAGAGATCCTTCGGGAACCACAGATACGCAGTATTTT
CSARDPSGTTDTQYF
>-|TRBD2|TRBV3-1|TRBJ2-7
TGTGCCAGCAGCCCAGGGAGGACTAGCGGGAGGCCCCAGGGCGAGCAGTACTTC
CASSPGRTSGRPQGEQYF
>-|TRBD1|TRBV5-6|TRBJ1-5
TGTGCCAGCAGCTTGGCCGCTGGACAGGGGAATCAGCCCCAGCATTTT
CASSLAAGQGNQPQHF
>few|-|TRBV7-9|TRBJ2-1
TGTGCCAGCGCCCGAAGGGATGAGCAGTTCTTC
CASARRDEQFF
>once|-|TRBV6-5|TRBJ1-6
TGTGCCAGCAGTTACTCACGGAGGGAGTCACCCCTCCACTTT
CASSYSRRESPLHF
>many|-|TRBV25-1|TRBJ1-1
TGTGCCAGCAGTGAGGATGGGAACACTGAAGCTTTCTTT
CASSEDGNTEAFF
>few|-|TRBV20-1|TRBJ2-1
TGCAGTGCTAGGCCGCGGAGCCTCGGGAATGAGCAGTTCTTC
CSARPRSLGNEQFF
>-|TRBD1|TRBV24-1|TRBJ2-3
TGTGCCACCAGTGATAGGGACAGGTCGAGCACAGATACGCAGTATTTT
CATSDRDRSSTDTQYF
>few|TRBD2|TRBV5-6|TRBJ2-3
TGTGCCAGCAGCTTCCGGGGGGGTCTAGATACGCAGTATTTT
CASSFRGGLDTQYF
>-|-|TRBV5-6|TRBJ2-2
TGTGCCAGCAGCCCCGTTGGGGCTATAACCGGGGAGCTGTTTTTT
CASSPVGAITGELFF
>many|-|TRBV15|TRBJ2-1
TGTGCCACCAGCAGAGACGGCGGTTACAATGAGCAGTTCTTC
CATSRDGGYNEQFF
>few|TRBD1|TRBV20-1|TRBJ1-3
TGCAGTGCTCGACATACAGGGGGTTCTGGAAACACCATATATTTT
CSARHTGGSGNTIYF
>-|-|TRBV7-2|TRBJ2-1
TGTGCCAGCAGCTTAGTATCCCTAGGGAATGAGCAGTTCTTC
CASSLVSLGNEQFF
>-|TRBD2|TRBV18|TRBJ2-7
TGTGCCAGCTCATCGGGGGGAGGGCCCTACGAGCAGTACTTC
CASSSGGGPYEQYF
>-|TRBD2|TRBV30|TRBJ2-2
TGTGCCTGGAGTGTGTTAGCGGGAGGTATCACCGGGGAGCTGTTTTTT
CAWSVLAGGITGELFF